The rows below give T cell receptor beta chains drawn from one sample of a study of long-term antiretroviral therapy in people with HIV. Repertoires were generated with immunoSEQ multiplex PCR, while TCRdb's copy carries only in-frame clones and drops some. Here the sample spans approximately 20,000 clones, roughly 87% being singletons. This material consisted of unsorted PBMCs, taken 2.1 years after starting antiretroviral therapy. All receptors derive from a man between 18 and 35 years old with HIV. Both conserved end residues are part of each CDR3. A D gene is named only where the DNA matches it firmly. Only part of the rows carry a size: once, few, many, or a class if the clone is expanded.

d_call	cdr3_length	clone_size	j_call	v_call	cdr3_aa	cdr3_nt
NA	14	NA	TRBJ1-1	TRBV28	CATTDRLGNTEAFF	TGTGCCACCACCGACAGATTGGGGAACACTGAAGCTTTCTTT
TRBD2	14	NA	TRBJ2-1	TRBV10-3	CAIRTGLEVGEQFF	TGTGCCATCAGGACGGGACTAGAAGTTGGTGAGCAGTTCTTC
TRBD1	17	once	TRBJ2-3	TRBV5-6	CASSFSPGQGGTDTQYF	TGTGCCAGCAGCTTCTCCCCAGGACAGGGGGGCACAGATACGCAGTATTTT
NA	17	NA	TRBJ2-6	TRBV7-3	CASSPKGQLSGANVLTF	TGTGCCAGCAGCCCAAAGGGACAACTCTCTGGGGCCAACGTCCTGACTTTC
TRBD2	15	NA	TRBJ2-1	TRBV4-3	CASSPGLADWDEQFF	TGCGCCAGCAGCCCGGGACTAGCGGACTGGGATGAGCAGTTCTTC
NA	13	few	TRBJ1-4	TRBV30	CAWRTADNEKLFF	TGTGCCTGGAGAACAGCAGATAATGAAAAACTGTTTTTT
NA	14	NA	TRBJ1-1	TRBV7-2	CASSPGPGGTEAFF	TGTGCCAGCAGCCCTGGACCAGGAGGGACTGAAGCTTTCTTT
NA	16	NA	TRBJ2-5	TRBV7-7	CASSLGSGTAQETQYF	TGTGCTAGCAGCTTAGGTTCGGGCACAGCCCAAGAGACCCAGTACTTC
NA	11	NA	TRBJ1-3	TRBV20-1	CSARGQADIYF	TGCAGTGCTAGAGGACAGGCGGACATATATTTT
NA	13	NA	TRBJ1-2	TRBV6-1	CASSEVAGEGYTF	TGTGCCAGCAGTGAAGTTGCGGGGGAAGGCTACACCTTC
NA	16	NA	TRBJ1-4	TRBV4-3	CASSQLGPTVNEKLFF	TGCGCCAGCAGCCAACTTGGACCGACGGTTAATGAAAAACTGTTTTTT
NA	14	NA	TRBJ2-7	TRBV18	CASSPGTLNYEQYF	TGTGCCAGCTCACCAGGAACTTTGAACTACGAGCAGTACTTC